Below, 9 T cell receptor beta chains from the same sample are listed, as sequenced in a study of T-cell memory formation after mild COVID-19. TCRdb itself ran the 5' RACE reads through MiXCR, one entry per CDR3 protein. The sample lists hundreds of thousands of distinct CDR3 sequences; around 27% were seen once. The sample comprised PBMCs or a T cell subset sorted from them (not recorded which). Receptors originate from an adult woman who had mild COVID-19 (a few samples of this study predate the infection). Cell type and time point are not known.

In nucleotides, the CDR3 is TGTGCCTGGCAGGGGGCCCCGAACACTGAAGCTTTCTTT. Residues: CAWQGAPNTEAFF. The chain recombines TRBV30 with TRBJ1-1, with 8 positions matching TRBD1. The germline V gene encodes CDR1 GTSNPN and CDR2 SVGIG (reference sequence). This CDR3 is 13 amino acids long. The V segment lost 5 bases and the J segment 1 base; nucleotides outside the gene matches: 3.

This chain connects TRBV12-3 or TRBV12-4 to TRBJ2-7; 14 bases line up with TRBD2. V gave up 3 bases and J gave up 3 bases; unmatched junction bases: 7. CDR3 length equals 17 residues. CDR3 nucleotides: TGTGCCAGCAGTTTTTGGAAGGGACTAGCGGGAGACTACGAGCAGTACTTC. The encoded protein is CASSFWKGLAGDYEQYF.

Points on this clonotype: One end of the junction does not line up with germline, which may come from a read error. The chain employs TRBV6-5 and TRBJ2-2; 8 bases match TRBD1. The CDR3 runs 18 residues. Germline CDR1 MNHEY, CDR2 SVGAGI. Here the CDR3 reads CASSYQGAFITNTGELFF. The CDR3 coding sequence is TGCGCCAGCAGCTACCAGGGGGCTTTTATAACGAACACCGGGGAGCTGTTTTTT.

This rearrangement joins TRBV9 to TRBJ2-2, with D perhaps TRBD1 (5 bases). V shed 3 bases and J shed 6 bases, with 12 bases lying between them. The CDR3 is 14 residues long. Germline V gives CDR1 SGDLS, CDR2 YYNGEE. The chain's CDR3 is CASSGGSRAGELFF. In nucleotides, the CDR3 is TGTGCCAGCAGCGGGGGCAGTCGGGCCGGGGAGCTGTTTTTT.

This chain uses TRBV4-2 with TRBJ2-3; 14 nucleotides align to TRBD2. Germline V gene lookup returns CDR1 LGHNA and CDR2 YNFKEQ. The CDR3 extends over 18 amino acids. J gave up 5 bases and V 1 base, and 8 bases lay outside the gene matches. CDR3 residues: CASSQGGLAGGTRDTQYF. DNA of the CDR3: TGTGCCAGCAGCCAAGGCGGACTAGCGGGAGGCACACGAGATACGCAGTATTTT.

V and J are TRBV7-2 and TRBJ2-4, with a weak D call TRBD2 (5 bases). The CDR3 runs 18 residues. The V end lost 1 base, the J end lost 2 bases, and 18 bases lay between the germline ends. The germline V gene has CDR1 SGHTA and CDR2 FQGNSA. The chain's CDR3 is CASSLGDPEGGSKNIQYF. CDR3 nucleotide sequence: TGTGCCAGCAGCTTAGGCGACCCCGAAGGAGGATCCAAAAACATTCAGTACTTC. The full variable domain, its missing parts supplied by reference TRBV7-2 and TRBJ2-4, is GAGVSQSPSNKVTEKGKDVELRCDPISGHTALYWYRQSLGQGLEFLIYFQGNSAPDKSGLPSDRFSAERTGGSVSTLTIQRTQQEDSAVYLCASSLGDPEGGSKNIQYFGAGTRLSVL.

The chain joins TRBV24-1 to TRBJ2-1; perhaps TRBD2 as D (6 bases). Germline V CDR1 and CDR2: KGHDR, SFDVKD. This CDR3 spans 14 amino acids. Between the trimmed V and J ends, which lost 6 bases and 7 bases, there was a span of 15 bases. CDR3 coding DNA: TGTGCCACCAGTAGCCTAGCGAAGTTAAATGAGCAGTTCTTC. Residues: CATSSLAKLNEQFF.

In its sample, this clonotype was seen many times. The J gene is TRBJ2-1, the V gene TRBV12-3 or TRBV12-4, with TRBD2 identical over 7 bases. This CDR3 has 16 amino acids. V lost 6 bases and J lost 2; bases outside the gene matches: 10. The CDR3 bases are TGTGCCAGCAGCACAGGCTACGGGGGGACCTACAATGAGCAGTTCTTC. Amino acid sequence: CASSTGYGGTYNEQFF.

Concerning this clonotype itself: Only one base separates this from a far larger clonotype, so it likely reflects a read error. The V call is TRBV7-2, the J call TRBJ2-5; D gene ambiguous. Trimming stripped 5 bases from V and 6 bases from J, with 7 bases between. Germline V lookup: CDR1 SGHTA, CDR2 FQGNSA. This CDR3 contains 11 residues. The CDR3 region has the DNA TGTGCCAGCAGCCCTCAAAAGACCCAGTACTTC. Encoded protein: CASSPQKTQYF.